The entry below gives a single T cell receptor (beta chain) sequence along with its context. Its target is unknown. The CDR3 runs 14 residues. Germline V gene sequence: CDR1 SGHAT, CDR2 FQNNGV. This sample is part of a study of T cells expressing NK-cell markers. About the study: HCMV seropositivity marked seven of the eight sequenced donors; one was seronegative.

Whole-study findings and limits: Of CD8+ T cells, about 1.0-8% belonged to dominant NKG2C+ clonotypes in five to seven donors. Four of the donors also had these clonotypes leading their CD3+CD56-NKG2C+ fraction.

What made the TCR beta cDNA was 5'RACE template switching with UMIs. No DNA is given; TCRdb re-called the 5' RACE reads and lists each CDR3 protein once. The sample holds 440,000 or so distinct CDR3 sequences. This TCR was sampled from a woman aged 18 to 69 in good health. Sequenced material: blood T cells: a sorted CD56 or NKG2C T cell subset, CD4+ or CD8+ T cells, or bulk PBMC T cells (not recorded which). The chain combines TRBV11-2 with TRBJ2-5. CDR3 protein: CASSFNGDQETQYF.